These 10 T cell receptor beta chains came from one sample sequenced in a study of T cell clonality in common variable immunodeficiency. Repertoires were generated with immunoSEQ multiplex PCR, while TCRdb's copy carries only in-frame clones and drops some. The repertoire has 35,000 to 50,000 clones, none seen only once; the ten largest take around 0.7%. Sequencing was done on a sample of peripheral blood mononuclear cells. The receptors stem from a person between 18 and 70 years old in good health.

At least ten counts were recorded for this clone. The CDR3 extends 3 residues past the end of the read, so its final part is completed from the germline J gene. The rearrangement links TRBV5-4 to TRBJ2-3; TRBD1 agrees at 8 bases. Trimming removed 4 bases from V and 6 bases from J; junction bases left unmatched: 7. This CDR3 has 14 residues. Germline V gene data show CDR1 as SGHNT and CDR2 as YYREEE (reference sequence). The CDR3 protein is CASSRPGQDDTQYF. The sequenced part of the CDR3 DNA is TGTGCCAGCAGCCGGCCGGGACAGGATGATACG. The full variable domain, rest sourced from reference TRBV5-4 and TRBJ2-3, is ETGVTQSPTHLIKTRGQQVTLRCSSQSGHNTVSWYQQALGQGPQFIFQYYREEENGRGNFPPRFSGLQFPNYSSELNVNALELDDSALYLCASSRPGQDDTQYFGPGTRLTVL.

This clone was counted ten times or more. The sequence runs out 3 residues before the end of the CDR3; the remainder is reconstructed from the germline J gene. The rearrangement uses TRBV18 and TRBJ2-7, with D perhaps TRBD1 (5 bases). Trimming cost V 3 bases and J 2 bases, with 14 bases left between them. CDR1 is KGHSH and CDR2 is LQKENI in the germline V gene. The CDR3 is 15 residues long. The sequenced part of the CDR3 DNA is TGTGCCAGCTCACCGGTGGACACCCTAACCTACGAG. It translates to CASSPVDTLTYE. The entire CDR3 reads CASSPVDTLTYEQYF.

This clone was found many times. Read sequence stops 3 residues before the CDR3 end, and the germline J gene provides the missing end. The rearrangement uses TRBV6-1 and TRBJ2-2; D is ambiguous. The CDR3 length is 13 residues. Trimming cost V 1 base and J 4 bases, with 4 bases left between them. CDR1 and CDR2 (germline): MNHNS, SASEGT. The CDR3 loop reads CASSEVSTGELFF. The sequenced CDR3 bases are TGTGCCAGCAGTGAAGTCAGCACCGGGGAG.

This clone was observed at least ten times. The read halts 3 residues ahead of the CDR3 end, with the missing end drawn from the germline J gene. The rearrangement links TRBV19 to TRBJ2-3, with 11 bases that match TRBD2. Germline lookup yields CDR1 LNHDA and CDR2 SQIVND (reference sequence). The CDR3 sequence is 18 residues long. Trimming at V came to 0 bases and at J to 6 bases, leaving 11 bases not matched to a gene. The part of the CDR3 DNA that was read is TGTGCCAGTAGTATAGATAGGGTAGCGGGGGGGTCCCTTGATACG. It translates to CASSIDRVAGGSLDT. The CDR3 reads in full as CASSIDRVAGGSLDTQYF.

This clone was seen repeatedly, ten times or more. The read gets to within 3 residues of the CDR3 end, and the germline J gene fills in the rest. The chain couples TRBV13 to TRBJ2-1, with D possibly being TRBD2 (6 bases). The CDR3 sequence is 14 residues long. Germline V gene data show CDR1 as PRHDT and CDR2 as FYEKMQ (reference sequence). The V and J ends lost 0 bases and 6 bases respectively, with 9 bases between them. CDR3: CASSLGFSGNEQFF. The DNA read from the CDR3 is TGTGCCAGCAGCTTAGGGTTTAGCGGCAATGAG.

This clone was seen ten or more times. CDR3 protein: CASSVQGSLYNEQFF. The part of the CDR3 DNA that was read is TGTGCCAGCAGCGTTCAGGGGAGTCTCTACAATGAG. This chain joins TRBV9 and TRBJ2-1; perhaps TRBD1 as D (6 bases). The read is 3 residues too short to cover the CDR3 end, so that end is filled in from the germline J gene. The CDR3 is 15 residues long. Germline-derived CDR1 and CDR2 are SGDLS and YYNGEE. V dropped 2 bases and J dropped 3 bases, with 12 bases sitting between them. The full variable domain, its missing parts supplied by reference TRBV9 and TRBJ2-1, is DSGVTQTPKHLITATGQRVTLRCSPRSGDLSVYWYQQSLDQGLQFLIQYYNGEERAKGNILERFSAQQFPDLHSELNLSSLELGDSALYFCASSVQGSLYNEQFFGPGTRLTVL.

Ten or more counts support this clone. The covered CDR3 bases are TGTGCCACCAGCCAGGGCATGAACACTGAA. As protein: CATSQGMNTE. The entire CDR3 reads CATSQGMNTEAFF. V is TRBV24-1 and J is TRBJ1-1; D may be TRBD1 (5 bases). Read sequence stops 3 residues before the CDR3 end, and the germline J gene provides the missing end. V was cut by 7 bases and J by 0 bases, with 8 bases left in between. The CDR3 is 13 amino acids. CDR1 is KGHDR, CDR2 SFDVKD, per germline.

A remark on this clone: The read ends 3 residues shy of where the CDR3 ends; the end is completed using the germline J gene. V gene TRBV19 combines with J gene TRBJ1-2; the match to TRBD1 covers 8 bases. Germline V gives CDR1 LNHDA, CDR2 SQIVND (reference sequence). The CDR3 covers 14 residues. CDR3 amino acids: CASMGTGEVGDYTF. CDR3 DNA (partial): TGTGCCAGTATGGGGACAGGTGAAGTCGGTGAC.

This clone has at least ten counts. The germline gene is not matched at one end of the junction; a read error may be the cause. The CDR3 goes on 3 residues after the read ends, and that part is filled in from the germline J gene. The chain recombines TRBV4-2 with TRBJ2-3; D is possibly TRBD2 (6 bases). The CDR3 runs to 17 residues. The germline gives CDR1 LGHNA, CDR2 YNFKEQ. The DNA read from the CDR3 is TGTGCCAGCAGCCCCCTCGGGACGTACACTAGCACGGATACG. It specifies CASSPLGTYTSTDT. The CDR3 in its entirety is CASSPLGTYTSTDTQYF.

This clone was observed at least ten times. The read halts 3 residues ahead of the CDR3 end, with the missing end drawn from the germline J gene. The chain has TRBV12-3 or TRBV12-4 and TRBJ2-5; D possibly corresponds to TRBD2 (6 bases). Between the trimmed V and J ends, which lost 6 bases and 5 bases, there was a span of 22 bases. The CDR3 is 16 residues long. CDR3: CASSPDRPTGEETQYF. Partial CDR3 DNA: TGTGCCAGCAGCCCTGACAGACCTACGGGGGAGGAGACC.